This is a list of T cell receptor beta chains from one sample in a study of T cells in Graves' hyperthyroidism and ophthalmopathy. TCRdb reanalysed the multiplex PCR reads using MiXCR and keeps one entry per CDR3 protein. The sample lists under 350,000 distinct CDR3 sequences; approximately 13% were seen once. The sequenced sample was blood. Receptors originate from a woman between 35 and 50 years old with Graves' hyperthyroidism. The CDR3 runs from the conserved cysteine through the conserved F or W. The D gene is left open where the match is weak. Clone size is shown for a subset of rows, as once, few, many or a class of expanded clone.

clone_size: many
v_call: TRBV18
d_call: NA
j_call: TRBJ2-1
cdr3_nt: TGTGCCAGCTCACAGGCTAGCGACGTCAATGAGCAGTTCTTC
cdr3_aa: CASSQASDVNEQFF

clone_size: many
v_call: TRBV6-2/TRBV6-3
d_call: NA
j_call: TRBJ2-5
cdr3_nt: TGTGCCAGCAGCTCACCGTGGGACTACCAAGAGACCCAGTACTTC
cdr3_aa: CASSSPWDYQETQYF

clone_size: many
v_call: TRBV5-8
d_call: NA
j_call: TRBJ2-7
cdr3_nt: TGTGCCAGCAGCCCTACCTCCCTTGGAGAGCAGTACTTC
cdr3_aa: CASSPTSLGEQYF

clone_size: many
v_call: TRBV6-1
d_call: NA
j_call: TRBJ1-5
cdr3_nt: TGTGCCAGCAGTCGTGGGGGCCTCAATCAGCCCCAGCATTTT
cdr3_aa: CASSRGGLNQPQHF

clone_size: NA
v_call: TRBV29-1
d_call: NA
j_call: TRBJ2-7
cdr3_nt: TGCAGCGTTGGGGATCAGGCCCTTGGGGTTGAGCAGTACTTC
cdr3_aa: CSVGDQALGVEQYF

clone_size: many
v_call: TRBV27
d_call: NA
j_call: TRBJ2-1
cdr3_nt: TGTGCCAGCAGTTCCTATAAACAGGGAGGGAATTCCTACAATGAGCAGTTCTTC
cdr3_aa: CASSSYKQGGNSYNEQFF

clone_size: few
v_call: TRBV3-1
d_call: NA
j_call: TRBJ1-5
cdr3_nt: TGTGCCAGCAGCCGTCAGCTCAATCAGCCCCAGCATTTT
cdr3_aa: CASSRQLNQPQHF

clone_size: NA
v_call: TRBV5-4
d_call: NA
j_call: TRBJ2-1
cdr3_nt: TGTGCCAGCAGCTTGGGTAGACAGGGACTAGGCTCCTACAATGAGCAGTTCTTC
cdr3_aa: CASSLGRQGLGSYNEQFF

clone_size: many
v_call: TRBV12-3/TRBV12-4
d_call: NA
j_call: TRBJ1-1
cdr3_nt: TGTGCCAGCGGACCATCGAGGACTGAAGCTTTCTTT
cdr3_aa: CASGPSRTEAFF

clone_size: many
v_call: TRBV12-3/TRBV12-4
d_call: NA
j_call: TRBJ2-5
cdr3_nt: TGTGCCAGCAGTTTAACAGGGGGGGTAGAGACCCAGTACTTC
cdr3_aa: CASSLTGGVETQYF

clone_size: many
v_call: TRBV20-1
d_call: NA
j_call: TRBJ2-7
cdr3_nt: TGCAGTGCTAGAGAGGCGCGGAGACAATACGAGCAGTACTTC
cdr3_aa: CSAREARRQYEQYF

clone_size: many
v_call: TRBV6-1
d_call: TRBD1
j_call: TRBJ1-5
cdr3_nt: TGTGCCAGCAGTGTCGGGACAGGGGAGAGCAATCAGCCCCAGCATTTT
cdr3_aa: CASSVGTGESNQPQHF

clone_size: once
v_call: TRBV6-2/TRBV6-3
d_call: NA
j_call: TRBJ1-1
cdr3_nt: TGTGCCAGCAGATCGACAGAGCAACTTGAAGCTTTCTTT
cdr3_aa: CASRSTEQLEAFF

clone_size: few
v_call: TRBV6-1
d_call: TRBD1
j_call: TRBJ1-4
cdr3_nt: TGTGCCAGCAGGCTAACCAGACAGGGGGCATCAGTTGGTGAAAAACTGTTTTTT
cdr3_aa: CASRLTRQGASVGEKLFF

clone_size: many
v_call: TRBV10-3
d_call: NA
j_call: TRBJ1-1
cdr3_nt: TGTGCCATCAGGGGGGAGACAGTGAACACTGAAGCTTTCTTT
cdr3_aa: CAIRGETVNTEAFF

clone_size: few
v_call: TRBV15
d_call: NA
j_call: TRBJ2-7
cdr3_nt: TGTGCCACCAGCAGAGATCCCCGCGTTGAGCAGTACTTC
cdr3_aa: CATSRDPRVEQYF

clone_size: NA
v_call: TRBV6-4
d_call: TRBD2
j_call: TRBJ2-7
cdr3_nt: TGTGCCAGCAGTGACCCCACCACTAGCGGGAGAGAGTACGAGCGGTACTTC
cdr3_aa: CASSDPTTSGREYERYF

clone_size: many
v_call: TRBV18
d_call: TRBD1
j_call: TRBJ1-4
cdr3_nt: TGTGCCAGCTCACAAGGGGACAGAATTAATGAAAAACTGTTTTTT
cdr3_aa: CASSQGDRINEKLFF

clone_size: many
v_call: TRBV20-1
d_call: NA
j_call: TRBJ2-1
cdr3_nt: TGCAGTGCTAGAGATCAAGGGGCCTACAATGAGCAGTTCTTC
cdr3_aa: CSARDQGAYNEQFF

clone_size: many
v_call: TRBV6-1
d_call: NA
j_call: TRBJ2-7
cdr3_nt: TGTGCCAGCAGTGAACTGAACACGGGGGCGGCCCACGAGCAGTACTTC
cdr3_aa: CASSELNTGAAHEQYF

clone_size: NA
v_call: TRBV20-1
d_call: NA
j_call: TRBJ2-3
cdr3_nt: TGCAGTGCTGCAGGGGGGACGGGTGTCTTCACAGATACGCGGTATTTT
cdr3_aa: CSAAGGTGVFTDTRYF

clone_size: many
v_call: TRBV7-9
d_call: TRBD2
j_call: TRBJ2-2
cdr3_nt: TGTGCCAGCAGCCTGGCCGGAGCGGGGTCGAACACCGGGGAGCTGTTTTTT
cdr3_aa: CASSLAGAGSNTGELFF

clone_size: many
v_call: TRBV5-6
d_call: TRBD1
j_call: TRBJ1-2
cdr3_nt: TGTGCCAGCAGCCTCGGGACAGGAGTCTATGGCTACACCTTC
cdr3_aa: CASSLGTGVYGYTF

clone_size: NA
v_call: TRBV27
d_call: NA
j_call: TRBJ2-7
cdr3_nt: TGTGCCAGCAGTACTCGACTGGATACCTACGAGCAGTACTTC
cdr3_aa: CASSTRLDTYEQYF

clone_size: many
v_call: TRBV12-3/TRBV12-4
d_call: TRBD2
j_call: TRBJ2-3
cdr3_nt: TGTGCCAGCACCACAGCGGGAGGCTCTGATACGCAGTATTTT
cdr3_aa: CASTTAGGSDTQYF

clone_size: NA
v_call: TRBV18
d_call: TRBD1
j_call: TRBJ2-3
cdr3_nt: TGTGCCAGCTCACCTGGGACAGACCACACAGATACGCAGTATTTT
cdr3_aa: CASSPGTDHTDTQYF

clone_size: many
v_call: TRBV7-3
d_call: NA
j_call: TRBJ2-7
cdr3_nt: TGTGCCAGCAGCTACCAAGACGGGGAGCAGTACTTC
cdr3_aa: CASSYQDGEQYF

clone_size: NA
v_call: TRBV19
d_call: TRBD1
j_call: TRBJ2-5
cdr3_nt: TGTGCCAGTAGTACGGACAGGCGAGAGACCCAGTACTTC
cdr3_aa: CASSTDRRETQYF

clone_size: NA
v_call: TRBV28
d_call: TRBD1
j_call: TRBJ1-2
cdr3_nt: TGTGCCAGCAGCCTCGGGACAGTTTCTAACTATGGCTACACCTTC
cdr3_aa: CASSLGTVSNYGYTF

clone_size: many
v_call: TRBV3-1
d_call: NA
j_call: TRBJ1-5
cdr3_nt: TGTGCCAGCAGCCAAGATACCGATCAGCCCCAGCATTTT
cdr3_aa: CASSQDTDQPQHF

clone_size: NA
v_call: TRBV18
d_call: NA
j_call: TRBJ1-6
cdr3_nt: TGTGCCAGCTCAACCACGTACGGTTATAATTCACCCCTCCACTTT
cdr3_aa: CASSTTYGYNSPLHF

clone_size: once
v_call: TRBV5-1
d_call: TRBD1
j_call: TRBJ1-2
cdr3_nt: TGCGCCAGCGCCGATGGGCAGGGGGCAGAGGGCTACACCTTC
cdr3_aa: CASADGQGAEGYTF

clone_size: many
v_call: TRBV6-1
d_call: NA
j_call: TRBJ2-3
cdr3_nt: TGTGCCACCGCGGACGGGAGAGACACAGATACGCAGTATTTT
cdr3_aa: CATADGRDTDTQYF

clone_size: many
v_call: TRBV28
d_call: NA
j_call: TRBJ2-7
cdr3_nt: TGTGCCAGCAGTAAAGGGTTTCTAATGTCCATACCCACCTACGAGCAGTACTTC
cdr3_aa: CASSKGFLMSIPTYEQYF

clone_size: NA
v_call: TRBV29-1
d_call: NA
j_call: TRBJ1-1
cdr3_nt: TGCAGCGTTAGTCTCGGGAACACTGAAGCTTTCTTT
cdr3_aa: CSVSLGNTEAFF

clone_size: many
v_call: TRBV24-1
d_call: NA
j_call: TRBJ2-3
cdr3_nt: TGTGCCACCAAGGGAGGTACTAGCACAGATACGCAGTATTTT
cdr3_aa: CATKGGTSTDTQYF

clone_size: many
v_call: TRBV18
d_call: NA
j_call: TRBJ1-1
cdr3_nt: TGTGCCAGCTCACCCAGTGCAACAGGGCGCACTGAAGCTTTCTTT
cdr3_aa: CASSPSATGRTEAFF

clone_size: many
v_call: TRBV11-2
d_call: NA
j_call: TRBJ2-5
cdr3_nt: TGTGCCAGCAGCTCTCCGCGTGGGCTGGAGACCCAGTACTTC
cdr3_aa: CASSSPRGLETQYF

clone_size: many
v_call: TRBV2
d_call: NA
j_call: TRBJ2-5
cdr3_nt: TGTGCCAGCAGTTCGGGGGCGGAGACCCAGTACTTC
cdr3_aa: CASSSGAETQYF

clone_size: many
v_call: TRBV5-6
d_call: TRBD1
j_call: TRBJ1-1
cdr3_nt: TGTGCCAGCAGCCTGATAGTCCCCGGGACAGGGGATACTGAAGCTTTCTTT
cdr3_aa: CASSLIVPGTGDTEAFF

clone_size: many
v_call: TRBV28
d_call: TRBD1
j_call: TRBJ1-1
cdr3_nt: TGTGCCAGCTCCGCCCCGGGACAGGGGCACACTGAAGCTTTCTTT
cdr3_aa: CASSAPGQGHTEAFF

clone_size: many
v_call: TRBV7-8
d_call: TRBD2
j_call: TRBJ2-5
cdr3_nt: TGTGCCAGCAGCAAGCGACCTCCGGGACTAGCGGGGTCCCAAGAGACCCAGTACTTC
cdr3_aa: CASSKRPPGLAGSQETQYF

clone_size: few
v_call: TRBV29-1
d_call: NA
j_call: TRBJ2-2
cdr3_nt: TGCAGCGTTGGTAGGACACCATACACCGGGGAGCTGTTTTTT
cdr3_aa: CSVGRTPYTGELFF

clone_size: few
v_call: TRBV6-1
d_call: NA
j_call: TRBJ1-5
cdr3_nt: TGTGCCAGCAGTGTAGAGGTAGAGGTCCAGCATTTT
cdr3_aa: CASSVEVEVQHF

clone_size: NA
v_call: TRBV6-1
d_call: TRBD1
j_call: TRBJ1-6
cdr3_nt: TGTGCCAGCAGAGGACAGGTAGATTCACCCCTCCACTTT
cdr3_aa: CASRGQVDSPLHF

clone_size: many
v_call: TRBV20-1
d_call: NA
j_call: TRBJ1-1
cdr3_nt: TGCAGTGCTAGGAATAGGGGAGCCACTGAAGCTTTCTTT
cdr3_aa: CSARNRGATEAFF

clone_size: NA
v_call: TRBV11-2
d_call: NA
j_call: TRBJ1-4
cdr3_nt: TGTGCCAGCAGGGCCGGGACGGCAACTAATGAAAAACTGTTTTTT
cdr3_aa: CASRAGTATNEKLFF

clone_size: many
v_call: TRBV10-3
d_call: TRBD2
j_call: TRBJ2-7
cdr3_nt: TGTGCCATCAGTGAGTCGATGGGACTACAGTACTCCTACGAGCAGTACTTC
cdr3_aa: CAISESMGLQYSYEQYF

clone_size: many
v_call: TRBV2
d_call: TRBD2
j_call: TRBJ2-7
cdr3_nt: TGTGCCAGCAGTCCCAGCGGGAGCACCTCCTACGAGCAGTACTTC
cdr3_aa: CASSPSGSTSYEQYF

clone_size: many
v_call: TRBV6-1
d_call: TRBD2
j_call: TRBJ2-1
cdr3_nt: TGTGCCAGCAGAGGGAGGGCTATGAGGCACAATGAGCAGTTCTTC
cdr3_aa: CASRGRAMRHNEQFF

clone_size: many
v_call: TRBV20-1
d_call: NA
j_call: TRBJ1-5
cdr3_nt: TGCAGTGCTAGAGATCTGAGAGAGGGAGGACAGCCCCAGCATTTT
cdr3_aa: CSARDLREGGQPQHF

clone_size: NA
v_call: TRBV7-9
d_call: TRBD2
j_call: TRBJ2-1
cdr3_nt: TGTGCCAGCAGCCCGGCATGGGGACTAGGTGTCAATGAGCAGTTCTTC
cdr3_aa: CASSPAWGLGVNEQFF

clone_size: many
v_call: TRBV28
d_call: NA
j_call: TRBJ1-6
cdr3_nt: TGTGCCAGCAGTTTATGGAGACTAGGACAGACCAATTCACCCCTCCACTTT
cdr3_aa: CASSLWRLGQTNSPLHF

clone_size: many
v_call: TRBV19
d_call: NA
j_call: TRBJ1-2
cdr3_nt: TGTGCCAGTAATCCCCAGGGTCTTCGCTATGGCTACACCTTC
cdr3_aa: CASNPQGLRYGYTF

clone_size: many
v_call: TRBV28
d_call: TRBD2
j_call: TRBJ2-7
cdr3_nt: TGTGCCAGTCTCGGGAGGGTAAGCTCCTACGAGCAGTACTTC
cdr3_aa: CASLGRVSSYEQYF

clone_size: many
v_call: TRBV18
d_call: NA
j_call: TRBJ2-7
cdr3_nt: TGTGCCAGCTCACCAGACGGGTTCTACGAGCAGTACTTC
cdr3_aa: CASSPDGFYEQYF

clone_size: NA
v_call: TRBV20-1
d_call: NA
j_call: TRBJ1-1
cdr3_nt: TGCAGTGCTAGATCCCGGGACGCACGGACCGAAGCTTTCTTT
cdr3_aa: CSARSRDARTEAFF

clone_size: many
v_call: TRBV28
d_call: NA
j_call: TRBJ1-5
cdr3_nt: TGTGCCAGCAGTATAAACAGAAAACAGCCCCAGCATTTT
cdr3_aa: CASSINRKQPQHF